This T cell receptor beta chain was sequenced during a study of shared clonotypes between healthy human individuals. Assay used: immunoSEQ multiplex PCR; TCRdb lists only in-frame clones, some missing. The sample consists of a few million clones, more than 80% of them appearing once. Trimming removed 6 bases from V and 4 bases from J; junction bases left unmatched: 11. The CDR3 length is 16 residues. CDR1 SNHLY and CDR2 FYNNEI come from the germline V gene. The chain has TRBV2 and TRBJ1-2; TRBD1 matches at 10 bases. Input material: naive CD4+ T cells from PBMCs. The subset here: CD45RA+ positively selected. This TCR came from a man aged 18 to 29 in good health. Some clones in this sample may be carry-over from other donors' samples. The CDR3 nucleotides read TGTGCCAGCAGCGAGGGACAGGGGCGAGGGGGCTATGGCTACACCTTC. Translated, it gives CASSEGQGRGGYGYTF.